One sample yielded the 2 T cell receptor beta chains listed below, sequenced in a study of CD49a tissue-resident CD8 T cells in human skin. Generated by immunoSEQ multiplex PCR, the TCRdb table keeps only in-frame clones and is missing some. The repertoire holds about 1,500 clones, with about 59% as singletons. The sequenced sample consisted of CLA- CD8+ effector memory T cells sorted from blood. These receptor sequences come from a human donor in good health.

The V and J genes are TRBV5-6 and TRBJ1-2; TRBD1 matches at 7 bases. V shed 4 bases and J 4 bases; nucleotides not matched to a gene: 7. Per the germline V gene, CDR1 is SGHDT and CDR2 is YYEEEE. This CDR3 comprises 14 residues. CDR3 coding DNA: TGTGCCAGCAGCCCTACAGGGGTTCTCTATGGCTACACCTTC. This translates into CASSPTGVLYGYTF.

CDR3 nucleotide sequence: TGTGCCAGCAGTGGCATAGCGGGAGCTGGGGCAGATACGCAGTATTTT. It codes for CASSGIAGAGADTQYF. The V and J genes are TRBV6-1 and TRBJ2-3; TRBD2 aligns across 9 bases. CDR3 length: 16 residues. Trimming cost V 4 bases and J 4 bases; bases outside gene matches: 9. Germline V gives CDR1 MNHNS, CDR2 SASEGT.